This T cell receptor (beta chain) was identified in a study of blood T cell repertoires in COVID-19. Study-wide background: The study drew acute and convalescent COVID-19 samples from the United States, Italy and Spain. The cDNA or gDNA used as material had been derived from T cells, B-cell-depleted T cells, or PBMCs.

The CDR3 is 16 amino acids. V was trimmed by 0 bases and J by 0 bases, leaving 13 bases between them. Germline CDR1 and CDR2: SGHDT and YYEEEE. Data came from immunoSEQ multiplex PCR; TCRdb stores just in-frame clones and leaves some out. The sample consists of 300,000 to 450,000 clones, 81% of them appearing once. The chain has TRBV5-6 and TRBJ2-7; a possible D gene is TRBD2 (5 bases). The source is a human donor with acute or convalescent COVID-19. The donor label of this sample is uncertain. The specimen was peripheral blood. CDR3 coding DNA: TGTGCCAGCAGCTTGGGAGGCGGGCGACGCTCCTACGAGCAGTACTTC. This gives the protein CASSLGGGRRSYEQYF.